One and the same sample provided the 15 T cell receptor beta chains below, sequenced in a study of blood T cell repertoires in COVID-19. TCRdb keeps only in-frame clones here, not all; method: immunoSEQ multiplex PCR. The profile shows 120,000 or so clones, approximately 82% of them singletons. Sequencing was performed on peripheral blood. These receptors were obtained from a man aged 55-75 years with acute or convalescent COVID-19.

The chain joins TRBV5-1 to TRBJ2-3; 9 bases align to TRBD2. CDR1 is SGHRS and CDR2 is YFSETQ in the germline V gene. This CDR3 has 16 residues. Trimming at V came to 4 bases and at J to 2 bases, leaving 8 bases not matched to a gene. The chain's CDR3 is CASSLPGLAHTDTQYF. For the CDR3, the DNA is TGCGCCAGCAGCCTACCTGGACTAGCGCACACAGATACGCAGTATTTT.

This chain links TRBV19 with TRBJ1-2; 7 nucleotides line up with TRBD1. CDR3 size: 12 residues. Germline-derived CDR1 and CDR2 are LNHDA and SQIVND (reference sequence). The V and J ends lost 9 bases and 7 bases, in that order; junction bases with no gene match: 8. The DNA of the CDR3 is TGTGCCAGCCGAAGACAGGGTTTTGGCTACACCTTC. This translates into CASRRQGFGYTF.

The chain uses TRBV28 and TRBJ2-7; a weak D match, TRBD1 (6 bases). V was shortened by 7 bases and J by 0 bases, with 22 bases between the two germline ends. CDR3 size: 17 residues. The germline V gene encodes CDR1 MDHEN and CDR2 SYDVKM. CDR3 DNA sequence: TGTGCCAGCACCGTCCAGGCGTTGGGACACCCCTCCTACGAGCAGTACTTC. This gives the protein CASTVQALGHPSYEQYF. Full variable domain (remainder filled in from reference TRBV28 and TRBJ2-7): DVKVTQSSRYLVKRTGEKVFLECVQDMDHENMFWYRQDPGLGLRLIYFSYDVKMKEKGDIPEGYSVSREKKERFSLILESASTNQTSMYLCASTVQALGHPSYEQYFGPGTRLTVT.

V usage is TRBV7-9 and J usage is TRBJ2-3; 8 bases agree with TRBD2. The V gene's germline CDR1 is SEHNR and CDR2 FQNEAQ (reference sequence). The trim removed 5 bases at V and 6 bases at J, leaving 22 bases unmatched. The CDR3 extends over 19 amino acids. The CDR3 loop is CASSIGLATGRVRVDTQYF. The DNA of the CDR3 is TGTGCCAGCAGCATCGGACTAGCAACTGGGCGGGTCCGAGTGGATACGCAGTATTTT.

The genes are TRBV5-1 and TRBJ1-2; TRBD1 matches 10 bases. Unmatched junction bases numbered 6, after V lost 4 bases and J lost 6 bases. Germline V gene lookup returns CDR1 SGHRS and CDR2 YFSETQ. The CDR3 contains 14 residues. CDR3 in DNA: TGCGCCAGCAGCGGGGCGACAGGGGGCGATGGCTACACCTTC. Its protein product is CASSGATGGDGYTF.

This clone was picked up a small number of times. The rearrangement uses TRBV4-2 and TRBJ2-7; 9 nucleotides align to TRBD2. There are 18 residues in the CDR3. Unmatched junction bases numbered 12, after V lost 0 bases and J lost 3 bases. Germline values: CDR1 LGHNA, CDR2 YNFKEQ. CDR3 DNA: TGTGCCAGCAGCCAAGATGGGCTAGCGGGAACCCGAAGCTACGAGCAGTACTTC. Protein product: CASSQDGLAGTRSYEQYF.

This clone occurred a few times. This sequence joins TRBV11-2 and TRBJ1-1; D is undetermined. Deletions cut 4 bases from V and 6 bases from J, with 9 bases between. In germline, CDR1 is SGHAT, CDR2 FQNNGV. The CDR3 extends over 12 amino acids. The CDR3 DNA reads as TGTGCCAGCAGCTCCGGGTGGGCTGAAGCTTTCTTT. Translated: CASSSGWAEAFF.

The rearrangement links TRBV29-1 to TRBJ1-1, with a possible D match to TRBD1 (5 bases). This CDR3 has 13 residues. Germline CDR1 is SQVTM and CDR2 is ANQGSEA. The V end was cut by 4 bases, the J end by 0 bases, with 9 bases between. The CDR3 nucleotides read TGCAGCGTTGGGGTAGGGGTGAACACTGAAGCTTTCTTT. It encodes CSVGVGVNTEAFF. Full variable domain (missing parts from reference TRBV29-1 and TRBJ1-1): SAVISQKPSRDICQRGTSLTIQCQVDSQVTMMFWYRQQPGQSLTLIATANQGSEATYESGFVIDKFPISRPNLTFSTLTVSNMSPEDSSIYLCSVGVGVNTEAFFGQGTRLTVV.

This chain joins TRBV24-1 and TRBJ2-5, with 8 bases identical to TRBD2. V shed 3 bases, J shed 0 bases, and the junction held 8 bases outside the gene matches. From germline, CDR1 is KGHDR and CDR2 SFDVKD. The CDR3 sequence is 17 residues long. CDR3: CATSDQTSDKYQETQYF. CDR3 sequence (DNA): TGTGCCACCAGTGATCAGACTAGCGACAAGTACCAAGAGACCCAGTACTTC.

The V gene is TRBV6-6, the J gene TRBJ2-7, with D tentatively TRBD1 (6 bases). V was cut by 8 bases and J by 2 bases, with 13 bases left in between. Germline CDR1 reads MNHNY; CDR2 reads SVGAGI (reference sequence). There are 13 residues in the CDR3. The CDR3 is CASRGTQTYEQYF. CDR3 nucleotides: TGTGCCAGCCGTGGGACACAGACCTACGAGCAGTACTTC.

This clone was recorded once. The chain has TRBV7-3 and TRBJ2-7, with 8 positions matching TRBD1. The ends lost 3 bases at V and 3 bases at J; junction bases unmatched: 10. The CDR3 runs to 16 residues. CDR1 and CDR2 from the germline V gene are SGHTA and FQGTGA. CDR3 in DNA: TGTGCCAGCAGCTTTAATGGGGCAGGGGGCGACTACGAGCAGTACTTC. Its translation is CASSFNGAGGDYEQYF.

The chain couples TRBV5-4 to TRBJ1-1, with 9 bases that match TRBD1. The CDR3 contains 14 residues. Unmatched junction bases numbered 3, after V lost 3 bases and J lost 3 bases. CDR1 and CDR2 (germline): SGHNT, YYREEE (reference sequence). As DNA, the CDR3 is TGTGCCAGCAGCTGGGGACAGGGAGACACTGAAGCTTTCTTT. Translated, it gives CASSWGQGDTEAFF.

The chain's CDR3 is CASSRTGWPLLYGYTF. CDR3 sequence (DNA): TGTGCCAGCAGCCGGACAGGCTGGCCACTTCTCTATGGCTACACCTTC. The chain joins TRBV7-8 to TRBJ1-2; TRBD1 agrees at 7 bases. With V trimmed by 5 bases and J by 4 bases, 13 bases remained unmatched. This CDR3 has 16 residues. Germline V gives CDR1 SGHVS, CDR2 FQNEAQ.

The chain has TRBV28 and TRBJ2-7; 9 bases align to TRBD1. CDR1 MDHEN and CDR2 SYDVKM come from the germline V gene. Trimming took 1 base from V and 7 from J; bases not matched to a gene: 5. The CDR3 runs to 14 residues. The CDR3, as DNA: TGTGCCAGCAGTTTATTACAGGGGGCGTATGAGCAGTACTTC. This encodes CASSLLQGAYEQYF.

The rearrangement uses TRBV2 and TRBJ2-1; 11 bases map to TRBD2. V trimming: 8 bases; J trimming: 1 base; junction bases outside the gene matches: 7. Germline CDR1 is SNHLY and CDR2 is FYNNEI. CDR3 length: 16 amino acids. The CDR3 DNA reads TGTGCCAGCTGGTCTAGCGGGAGGAGGTCCTACAATGAGCAGTTCTTC. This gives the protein CASWSSGRRSYNEQFF.